The clone carrying this TCR beta chain turned up a few times. Arm-PCR of CDR3 regions with iRepertoire HTBI primers generated TCR beta libraries. TCRdb ran MiXCR on the multiplex PCR reads and lists one entry per CDR3 protein. The table lists under 800,000 distinct CDR3 sequences, approximately 15% of them singletons, with roughly 18% in the top ten. The sample is drawn from a study of regulatory T cells in long-lasting Graves disease. CDR3 length equals 18 residues. Germline CDR1 reads MNHEY; CDR2 reads SVGEGT. With 1 base clipped from V and 2 bases from J, the junction kept 9 bases outside the gene matches. Regarding time point: newly diagnosed GD, antithyroid drugs for less than 3 months. PBMCs were the source of the RNA used for TCR sequencing. The data also belong to a second study, concerning T cells in Graves' hyperthyroidism and ophthalmopathy.

The TCR originated in a woman aged 25 to 45 with Graves disease. The material was peripheral blood mononuclear cells (PBMCs), obtained at new diagnosis, from a patient treated with antithyroid drugs. The chain carries TRBV6-2 or TRBV6-3 and TRBJ2-3, with 10 bases aligning to TRBD1. The CDR3 region is CASSYFPPGQGTTDTQYF. The CDR3 bases are TGTGCCAGCAGTTACTTTCCTCCGGGACAGGGGACCACAGATACGCAGTATTTT.